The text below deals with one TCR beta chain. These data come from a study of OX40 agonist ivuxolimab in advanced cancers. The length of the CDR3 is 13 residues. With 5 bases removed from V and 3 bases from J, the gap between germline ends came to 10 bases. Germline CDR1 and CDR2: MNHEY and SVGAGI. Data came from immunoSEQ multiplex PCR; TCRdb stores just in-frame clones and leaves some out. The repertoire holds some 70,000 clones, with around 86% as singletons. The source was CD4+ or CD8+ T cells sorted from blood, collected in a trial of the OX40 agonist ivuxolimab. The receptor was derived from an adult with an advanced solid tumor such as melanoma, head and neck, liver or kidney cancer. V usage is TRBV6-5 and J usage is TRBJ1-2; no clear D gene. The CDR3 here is CASSNPHHYGYTF. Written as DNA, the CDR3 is TGTGCCAGCAGTAACCCTCATCACTATGGCTACACCTTC.